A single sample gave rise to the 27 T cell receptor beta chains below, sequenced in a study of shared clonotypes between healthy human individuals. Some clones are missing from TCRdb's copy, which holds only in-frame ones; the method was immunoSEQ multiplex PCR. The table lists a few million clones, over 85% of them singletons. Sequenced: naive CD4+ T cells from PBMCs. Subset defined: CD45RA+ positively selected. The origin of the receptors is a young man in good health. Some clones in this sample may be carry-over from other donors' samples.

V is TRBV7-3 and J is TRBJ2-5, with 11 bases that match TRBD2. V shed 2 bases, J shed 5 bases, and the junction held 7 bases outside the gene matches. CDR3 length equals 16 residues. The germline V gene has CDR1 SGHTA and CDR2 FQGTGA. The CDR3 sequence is CASSLGLAGGSETQYF. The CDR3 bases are TGTGCCAGCAGCTTAGGGCTAGCGGGAGGCTCGGAGACCCAGTACTTC.

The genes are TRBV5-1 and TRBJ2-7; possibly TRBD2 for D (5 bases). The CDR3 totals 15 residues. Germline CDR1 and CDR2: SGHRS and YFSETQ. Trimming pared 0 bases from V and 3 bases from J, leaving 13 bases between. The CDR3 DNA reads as TGCGCCAGCAGCTTGGGGGGAAGACGGGGCTACGAGCAGTACTTC. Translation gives CASSLGGRRGYEQYF. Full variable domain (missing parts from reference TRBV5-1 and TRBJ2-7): KAGVTQTPRYLIKTRGQQVTLSCSPISGHRSVSWYQQTPGQGLQFLFEYFSETQRNKGNFPGRFSGRQFSNSRSEMNVSTLELGDSALYLCASSLGGRRGYEQYFGPGTRLTVT.

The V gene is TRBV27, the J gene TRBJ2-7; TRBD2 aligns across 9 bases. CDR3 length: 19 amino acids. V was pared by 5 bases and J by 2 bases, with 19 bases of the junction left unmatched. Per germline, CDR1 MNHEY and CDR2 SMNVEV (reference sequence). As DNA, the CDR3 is TGTGCCAGCAGTCCGACGCAAGGGCGGGAGGGCGCGAGAACCTACGAGCAGTACTTC. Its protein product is CASSPTQGREGARTYEQYF.

In DNA, the CDR3 is TGTGCCAGCAGCTTAGCGCCTTTGTGGGGCATGAACACTGAAGCTTTCTTT. The encoded protein is CASSLAPLWGMNTEAFF. This chain uses TRBV7-2 with TRBJ1-1; TRBD1 is a possible D gene (5 bases). CDR1 SGHTA and CDR2 FQGNSA come from the germline V gene. This CDR3 is built from 17 residues. Deletions cut 0 bases from V and 0 bases from J, with 14 bases between.

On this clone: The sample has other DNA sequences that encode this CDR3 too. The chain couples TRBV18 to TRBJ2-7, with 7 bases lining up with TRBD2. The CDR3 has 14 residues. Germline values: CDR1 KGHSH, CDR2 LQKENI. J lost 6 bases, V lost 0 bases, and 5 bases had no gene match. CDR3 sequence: CASSPPGRAGEQYF. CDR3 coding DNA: TGTGCCAGCTCACCACCGGGGAGGGCGGGCGAGCAGTACTTC.

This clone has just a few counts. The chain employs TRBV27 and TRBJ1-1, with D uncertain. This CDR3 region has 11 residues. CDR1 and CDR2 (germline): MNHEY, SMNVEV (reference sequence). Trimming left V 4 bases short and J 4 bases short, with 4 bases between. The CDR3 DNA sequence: TGTGCCAGCAGTTGGGGCACTGAAGCTTTCTTT. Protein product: CASSWGTEAFF.

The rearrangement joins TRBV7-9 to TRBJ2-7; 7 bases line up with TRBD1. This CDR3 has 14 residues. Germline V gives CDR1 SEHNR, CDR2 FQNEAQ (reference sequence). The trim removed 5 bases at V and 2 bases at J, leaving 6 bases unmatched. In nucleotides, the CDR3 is TGTGCCAGCAGCACCCGACAGGGACCCTACGAGCAGTACTTC. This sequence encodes CASSTRQGPYEQYF.

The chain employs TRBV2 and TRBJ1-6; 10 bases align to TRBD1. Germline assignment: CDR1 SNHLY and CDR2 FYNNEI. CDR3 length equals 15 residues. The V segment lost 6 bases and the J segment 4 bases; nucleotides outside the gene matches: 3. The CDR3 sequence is CASRRDRGYNSPLHF. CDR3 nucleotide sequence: TGTGCCAGCAGGAGGGACAGGGGATATAATTCACCCCTCCACTTT.

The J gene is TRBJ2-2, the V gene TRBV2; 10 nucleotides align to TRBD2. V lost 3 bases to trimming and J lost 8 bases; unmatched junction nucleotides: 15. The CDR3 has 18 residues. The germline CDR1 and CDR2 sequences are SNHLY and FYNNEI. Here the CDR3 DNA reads TGTGCCAGCAGTGAGGGGCTAGCGGGAGTGCGGGGGTCAGGGGAGCTGTTTTTT. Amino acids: CASSEGLAGVRGSGELFF.

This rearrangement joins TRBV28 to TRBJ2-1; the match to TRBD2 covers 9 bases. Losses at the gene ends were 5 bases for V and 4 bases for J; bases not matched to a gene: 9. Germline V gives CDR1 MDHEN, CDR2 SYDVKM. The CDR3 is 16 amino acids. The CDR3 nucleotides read TGTGCCAGCAGTCAGTTCTATAGCGGGAGATACAATGAGCAGTTCTTC. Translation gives CASSQFYSGRYNEQFF.

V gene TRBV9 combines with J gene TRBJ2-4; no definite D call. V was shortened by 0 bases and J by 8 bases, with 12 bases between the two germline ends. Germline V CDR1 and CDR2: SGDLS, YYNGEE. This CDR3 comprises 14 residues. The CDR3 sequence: CASSVEPEGDIQYF. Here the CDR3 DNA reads TGTGCCAGCAGCGTAGAACCGGAAGGTGACATTCAGTACTTC.

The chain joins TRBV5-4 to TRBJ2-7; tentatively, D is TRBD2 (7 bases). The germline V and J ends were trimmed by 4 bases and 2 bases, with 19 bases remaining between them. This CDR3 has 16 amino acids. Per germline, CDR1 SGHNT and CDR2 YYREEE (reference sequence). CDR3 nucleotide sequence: TGTGCCAGCAGCGGCCGTGGACAGCGGGACCCCTACGAGCAGTACTTC. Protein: CASSGRGQRDPYEQYF.

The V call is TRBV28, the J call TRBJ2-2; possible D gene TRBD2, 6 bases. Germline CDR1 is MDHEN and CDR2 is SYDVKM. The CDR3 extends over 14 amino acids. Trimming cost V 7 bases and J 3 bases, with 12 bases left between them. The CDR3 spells CASTPGGYTGELFF. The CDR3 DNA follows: TGTGCCAGCACCCCTGGGGGGTACACCGGGGAGCTGTTTTTT.

The CDR3 here is CASGQGYNEQFF. CDR3 DNA: TGTGCCAGCGGACAGGGCTACAATGAGCAGTTCTTC. The gene calls are TRBV7-3 and TRBJ2-1, with 8 bases that match TRBD1. This CDR3 is 12 amino acids long. Germline V gene data show CDR1 as SGHTA and CDR2 as FQGTGA. J gave up 3 bases and V 8 bases, and 0 bases lay outside the gene matches.

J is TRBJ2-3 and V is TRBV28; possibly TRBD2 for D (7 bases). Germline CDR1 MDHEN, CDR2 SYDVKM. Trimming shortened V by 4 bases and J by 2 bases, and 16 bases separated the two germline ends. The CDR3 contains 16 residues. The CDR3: CASSSPSGTTTDTQYF. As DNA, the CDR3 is TGTGCCAGCAGTTCCCCCAGCGGGACAACCACAGATACGCAGTATTTT.

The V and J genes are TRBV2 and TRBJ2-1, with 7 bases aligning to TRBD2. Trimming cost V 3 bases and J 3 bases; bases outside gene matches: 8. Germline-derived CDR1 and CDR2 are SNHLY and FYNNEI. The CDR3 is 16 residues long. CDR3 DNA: TGTGCCAGCAGTGAGGTACGGGCTAGCGGCTACAATGAGCAGTTCTTC. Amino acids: CASSEVRASGYNEQFF.

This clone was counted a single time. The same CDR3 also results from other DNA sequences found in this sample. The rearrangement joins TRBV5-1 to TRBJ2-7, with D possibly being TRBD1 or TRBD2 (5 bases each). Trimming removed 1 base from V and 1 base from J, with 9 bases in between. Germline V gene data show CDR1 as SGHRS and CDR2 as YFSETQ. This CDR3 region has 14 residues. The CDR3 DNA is TGCGCCAGCAGCTTGTCGGGACGTTCCTACGAGCAGTACTTC. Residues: CASSLSGRSYEQYF.

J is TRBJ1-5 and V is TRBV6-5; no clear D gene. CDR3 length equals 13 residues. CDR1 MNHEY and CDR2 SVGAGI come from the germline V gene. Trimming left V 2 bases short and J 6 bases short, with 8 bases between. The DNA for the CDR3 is TGTGCCAGCAGTTACGCTCGTGCTCAGCCCCAGCATTTT. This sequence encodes CASSYARAQPQHF.

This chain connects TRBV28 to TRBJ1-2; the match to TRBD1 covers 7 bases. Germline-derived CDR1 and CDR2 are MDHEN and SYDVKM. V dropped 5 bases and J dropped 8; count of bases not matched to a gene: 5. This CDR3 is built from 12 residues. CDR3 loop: CASSPQGSGYTF. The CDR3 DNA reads TGTGCCAGCAGTCCACAGGGGAGCGGCTACACCTTC.

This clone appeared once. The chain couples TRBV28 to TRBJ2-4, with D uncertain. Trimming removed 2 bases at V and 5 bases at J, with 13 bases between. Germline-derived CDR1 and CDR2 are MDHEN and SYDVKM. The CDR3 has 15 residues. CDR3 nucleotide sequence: TGTGCCAGCAGTTTAGATCCGAGAGGCCAAAACATTCAGTACTTC. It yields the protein CASSLDPRGQNIQYF.

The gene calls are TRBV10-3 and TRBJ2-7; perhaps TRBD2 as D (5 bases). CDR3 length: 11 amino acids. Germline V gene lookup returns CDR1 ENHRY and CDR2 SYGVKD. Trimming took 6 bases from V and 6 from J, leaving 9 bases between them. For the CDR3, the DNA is TGTGCCATCAGCCCCGGAGGCGAGCAGTACTTC. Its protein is CAISPGGEQYF.

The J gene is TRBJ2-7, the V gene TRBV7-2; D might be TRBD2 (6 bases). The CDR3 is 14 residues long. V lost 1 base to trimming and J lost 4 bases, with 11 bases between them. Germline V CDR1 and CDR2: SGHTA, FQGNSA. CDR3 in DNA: TGTGCCAGCAGCTTAGAGACTAGGGGATACGAGCAGTACTTC. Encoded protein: CASSLETRGYEQYF. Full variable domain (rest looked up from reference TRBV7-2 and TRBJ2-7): GAGVSQSPSNKVTEKGKDVELRCDPISGHTALYWYRQSLGQGLEFLIYFQGNSAPDKSGLPSDRFSAERTGGSVSTLTIQRTQQEDSAVYLCASSLETRGYEQYFGPGTRLTVT.

The CDR3 DNA reads TGTGCCAGCAGTCCCCGACGCGATTCCACAGATACGCAGTATTTT. As protein: CASSPRRDSTDTQYF. The chain recombines TRBV6-1 with TRBJ2-3; D is unclear. The germline CDR1 and CDR2 sequences are MNHNS and SASEGT. Trimming stripped 5 bases from V and 2 bases from J, with 14 bases between. The CDR3 extends over 15 amino acids.

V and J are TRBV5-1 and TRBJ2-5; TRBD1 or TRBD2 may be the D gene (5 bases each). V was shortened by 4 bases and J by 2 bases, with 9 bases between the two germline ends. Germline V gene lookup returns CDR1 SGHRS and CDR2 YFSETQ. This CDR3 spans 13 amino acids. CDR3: CASSRDQQETQYF. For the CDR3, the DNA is TGCGCCAGCAGCCGGGACCAGCAAGAGACCCAGTACTTC.

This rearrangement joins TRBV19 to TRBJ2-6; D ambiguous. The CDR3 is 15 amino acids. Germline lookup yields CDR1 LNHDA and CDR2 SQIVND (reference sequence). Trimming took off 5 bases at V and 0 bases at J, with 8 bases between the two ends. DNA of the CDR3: TGTGCCAGTAGTCTATTCGGCTCTGGGGCCAACGTCCTGACTTTC. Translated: CASSLFGSGANVLTF. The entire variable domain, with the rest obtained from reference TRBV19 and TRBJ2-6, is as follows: DGGITQSPKYLFRKEGQNVTLSCEQNLNHDAMYWYRQDPGQGLRLIYYSQIVNDFQKGDIAEGYSVSREKKESFPLTVTSAQKNPTAFYLCASSLFGSGANVLTFGAGSRLTVL.

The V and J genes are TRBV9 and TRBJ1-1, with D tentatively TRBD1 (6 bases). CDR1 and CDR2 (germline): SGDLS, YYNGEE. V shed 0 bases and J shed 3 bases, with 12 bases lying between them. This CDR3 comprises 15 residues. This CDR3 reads CASSVGGGPYTEAFF. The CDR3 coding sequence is TGTGCCAGCAGCGTAGGTGGGGGGCCCTACACTGAAGCTTTCTTT.

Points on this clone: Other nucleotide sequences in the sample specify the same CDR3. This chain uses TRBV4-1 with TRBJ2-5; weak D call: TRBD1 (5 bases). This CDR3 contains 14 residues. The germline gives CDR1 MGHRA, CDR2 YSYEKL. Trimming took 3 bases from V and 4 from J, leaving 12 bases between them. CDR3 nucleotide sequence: TGCGCCAGCAGCCAGCCAGGGTGGGGAGAGACCCAGTACTTC. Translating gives CASSQPGWGETQYF.